This TCR beta chain was recovered during a study of molecular identifiers for immune sequencing clone quantification. This clonotype has a count of ten or more. TCRdb analysed the PCR reads with MiXCR anew, one entry per CDR3 protein. This sample carries just under 65,000 distinct CDR3 sequences, 15% to 20% of them seen once, and the ten largest clones take about 1.5%. The sequencing sample was made of naive CD8+ T cells from blood, with Jurkat cell RNA spiked in. Subset noted: FACS-sorted CD8+CD4-CCR7+CD45RA+ naive T cells. The TCR comes from a human donor in good health. Some libraries in this study had Jurkat cell RNA spiked in.

This chain's CDR3 is CSARAGVDTQYF. DNA for the CDR3: TGCAGTGCTAGGGCGGGAGTGGATACGCAGTATTTT. The chain links TRBV20-1 to TRBJ2-3, with 7 bases aligning to TRBD2. Looked up from germline, CDR1 is DFQATT and CDR2 is SNEGSKA (reference sequence). The CDR3 sequence is 12 residues long. With V trimmed by 3 bases and J by 6 bases, 3 bases remained unmatched.